These 4 T cell receptor beta chains originate from one sample sequenced in a study of T cell clonality in common variable immunodeficiency. Study-wide findings and caveats: Common variable immunodeficiency TCR beta sequences reportedly had fewer deletions and N-nucleotide insertions.

Sequencing was performed with immunoSEQ multiplex PCR; in TCRdb, only in-frame clones are kept and a portion is missing. The sample shows about 35,000 clones, none of them appearing just once. What these receptors recognize is not known. The sequencing input was peripheral blood mononuclear cells. These receptor sequences come from a human donor with common variable immunodeficiency.

As to this clone: The read ends 3 residues before the CDR3 terminus; that terminus is restored from the germline J gene. This chain connects TRBV7-8 to TRBJ2-7; 14 nucleotides align to TRBD2. Per the germline V gene, CDR1 is SGHVS and CDR2 is FQNEAQ. The CDR3 has 17 amino acids. The V and J ends lost 4 bases and 6 bases, in that order; junction bases with no gene match: 11. The sequenced part of the CDR3 DNA is TGTGCCAGCAGCTCCCGACTAGCGGGAGGGCCGAGGGGCGAG. Translation: CASSSRLAGGPRGE. The CDR3 in full is CASSSRLAGGPRGEQYF. The full variable domain, rest sourced from reference TRBV7-8 and TRBJ2-7, is GAGVSQSPRYKVAKRGQDVALRCDPISGHVSLFWYQQALGQGPEFLTYFQNEAQLDKSGLPSDRFFAERPEGSVSTLKIQRTQQEDSAVYLCASSSRLAGGPRGEQYFGPGTRLTVT.

Note on this clone: Read coverage stops 3 residues before the CDR3 terminus; the germline J gene supplies the remainder. The chain combines TRBV19 with TRBJ2-7; the match to TRBD2 covers 8 bases. In germline, CDR1 is LNHDA, CDR2 SQIVND (reference sequence). This CDR3 is built from 14 residues. The V and J ends lost 6 bases and 3 bases, in that order; junction bases with no gene match: 7. CDR3: CASRPAGEGYEQYF. The CDR3 bases that were read are TGTGCCAGTAGGCCAGCGGGAGAGGGCTACGAG.

This clone was counted ten times or more. The read falls 3 residues short of the CDR3 end, and the missing part is taken from the germline J gene. The V call is TRBV19, the J call TRBJ2-3, with 9 bases fitting TRBD2. Trimming took 3 bases from V and 0 from J; bases not matched to a gene: 4. In germline, CDR1 is LNHDA, CDR2 SQIVND (reference sequence). CDR3 length equals 16 residues. The sequenced part of the CDR3 DNA is TGTGCCAGTAGTATCGGAGCGGGAGGTAGCACAGATACG. The encoded protein is CASSIGAGGSTDT. The entire CDR3 protein reads CASSIGAGGSTDTQYF.

This clone was found many times. The sequenced fragment ends 3 residues before the CDR3 boundary, so the rest is inferred from the germline J gene. The J gene is TRBJ2-1, the V gene TRBV27; TRBD2 agrees at 14 bases. The CDR3 consists of 15 residues. With 7 bases clipped from V and 9 bases from J, the junction kept 8 bases outside the gene matches. Looked up from germline, CDR1 is MNHEY and CDR2 is SMNVEV (reference sequence). The CDR3 DNA, read in part, is TGTGCCAGCAACCCCGGGGGACTAGCGGGAGTTGAG. Translated: CASNPGGLAGVE. The CDR3 in full is CASNPGGLAGVEQFF.